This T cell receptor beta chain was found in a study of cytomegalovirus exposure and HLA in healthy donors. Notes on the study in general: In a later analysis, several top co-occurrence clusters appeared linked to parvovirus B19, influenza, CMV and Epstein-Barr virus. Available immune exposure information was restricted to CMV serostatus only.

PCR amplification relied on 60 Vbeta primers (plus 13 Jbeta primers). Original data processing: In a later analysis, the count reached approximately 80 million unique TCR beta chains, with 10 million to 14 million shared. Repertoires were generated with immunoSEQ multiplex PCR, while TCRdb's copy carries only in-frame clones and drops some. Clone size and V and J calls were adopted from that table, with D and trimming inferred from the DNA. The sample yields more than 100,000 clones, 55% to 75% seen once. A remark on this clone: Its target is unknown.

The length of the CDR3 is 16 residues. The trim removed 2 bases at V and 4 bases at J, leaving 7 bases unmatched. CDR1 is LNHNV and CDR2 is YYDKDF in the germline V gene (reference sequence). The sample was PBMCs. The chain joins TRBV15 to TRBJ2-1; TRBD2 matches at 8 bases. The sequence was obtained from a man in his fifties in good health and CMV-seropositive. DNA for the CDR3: TGTGCCACCAGCAGATCCGGGGCTAGCGGGTACAATGAGCAGTTCTTC. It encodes CATSRSGASGYNEQFF. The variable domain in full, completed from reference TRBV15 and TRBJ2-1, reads DAMVIQNPRYQVTQFGKPVTLSCSQTLNHNVMYWYQQKSSQAPKLLFHYYDKDFNNEADTPDNFQSRRPNTSFCFLDIRSPGLGDTAMYLCATSRSGASGYNEQFFGPGTRLTVL.